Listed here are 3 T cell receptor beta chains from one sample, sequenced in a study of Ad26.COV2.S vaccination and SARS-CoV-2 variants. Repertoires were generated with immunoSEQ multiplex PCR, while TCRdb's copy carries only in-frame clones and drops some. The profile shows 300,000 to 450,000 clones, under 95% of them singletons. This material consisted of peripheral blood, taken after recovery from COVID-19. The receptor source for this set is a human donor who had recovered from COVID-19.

The DNA for the CDR3 is TGTGCCAGCAGTTACGATCACGGACGGAGCTTAAACTATGGCTACACCTTC. Translation gives CASSYDHGRSLNYGYTF. This sequence joins TRBV6-2 or TRBV6-3 and TRBJ1-2; no definite D call. Germline-derived CDR1 and CDR2 are MNHEY and SVGEGT. V lost 2 bases and J lost 2, with 18 bases in between. The CDR3 is 17 amino acids.

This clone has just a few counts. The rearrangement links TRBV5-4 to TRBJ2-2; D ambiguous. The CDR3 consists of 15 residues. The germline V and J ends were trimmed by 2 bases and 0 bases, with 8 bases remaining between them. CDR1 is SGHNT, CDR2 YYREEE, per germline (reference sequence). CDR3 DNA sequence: TGTGCCAGCAGCTTAAAAATAGCGAACACCGGGGAGCTGTTTTTT. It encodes CASSLKIANTGELFF. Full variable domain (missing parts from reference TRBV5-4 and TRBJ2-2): ETGVTQSPTHLIKTRGQQVTLRCSSQSGHNTVSWYQQALGQGPQFIFQYYREEENGRGNFPPRFSGLQFPNYSSELNVNALELDDSALYLCASSLKIANTGELFFGEGSRLTVL.

The CDR3 DNA follows: TGTGCCAGCAGCCTACCGTACAATACGCAGTATTTT. As protein: CASSLPYNTQYF. The gene calls are TRBV5-5 and TRBJ2-3; unclear D gene. The CDR3 contains 12 residues. V shed 4 bases and J shed 7 bases, with 10 bases lying between them. Germline V gene lookup returns CDR1 SGHKS and CDR2 YYEKEE (reference sequence).